A single count supports the clone carrying this T cell receptor (beta chain). Authors' analysis steps: Estimates of nucleated cell counts were drawn from the amplification of reference gene primers. The method was immunoSEQ multiplex PCR; TCRdb's version includes in-frame clones alone and lacks a portion of them. Clone size and V and J calls were adopted from that table, with D and trimming inferred from the DNA. The table lists a few hundred thousand clones, about 70% of them singletons, with about 3.1% in the top ten. With V trimmed by 7 bases and J by 4 bases, 7 bases remained unmatched. The CDR3 spans 15 residues. CDR1 is SNHLY, CDR2 FYNNEI, per germline. This specimen comes from a study of blood T cell repertoires in COVID-19. Looking at the study overall: Samples of COVID-19 (acute and convalescent) were obtained from the United States, Italy and Spain. PBMCs, B-cell-depleted T cells, or T cells were the source of the cDNA or gDNA that made up the material.

The chain recombines TRBV2 with TRBJ2-1, with 10 bases matching TRBD2. The sequence came from a woman at least 80 years old with acute or convalescent COVID-19. The sequenced sample consisted of peripheral blood. The CDR3 reads CASKRAGGRYNEQFF. DNA of the CDR3: TGTGCCAGCAAAAGAGCGGGGGGGCGGTACAATGAGCAGTTCTTC.